These T cell receptor beta chains were read from a single sample in a study of T cells in Graves' hyperthyroidism and ophthalmopathy. TCRdb fed the multiplex PCR reads into MiXCR, producing one record per CDR3 protein. The table records 250,000 to 300,000 distinct CDR3 sequences, roughly 19% of them present only once. Sequenced input: blood. These receptors were collected from a man between 45 and 60 years old with Graves' ophthalmopathy. The CDR3 runs from the conserved cysteine through the conserved F or W. Fields, in order: D gene, clone size, V gene, CDR3 length, J gene, CDR3 protein, CDR3 DNA. D genes are given only for firm matches. Only part of the rows carry a size: once, few, many, or a class if the clone is expanded.

d_call: -
clone_size: few
v_call: TRBV7-2
cdr3_length: 15
j_call: TRBJ2-2
cdr3_aa: CASSLVGGSTGELFF
cdr3_nt: TGTGCCAGCAGCTTAGTGGGCGGGTCCACCGGGGAGCTGTTTTTT

d_call: -
clone_size: -
v_call: TRBV18
cdr3_length: 15
j_call: TRBJ2-5
cdr3_aa: CASSKVRTAQETQYF
cdr3_nt: TGTGCCAGCTCCAAAGTGAGGACGGCCCAAGAGACCCAGTACTTC

d_call: -
clone_size: few
v_call: TRBV7-9
cdr3_length: 14
j_call: TRBJ1-5
cdr3_aa: CASSAAGGHQPQHF
cdr3_nt: TGTGCCAGCAGCGCAGCGGGGGGTCATCAGCCCCAGCATTTT

d_call: TRBD2
clone_size: few
v_call: TRBV20-1
cdr3_length: 16
j_call: TRBJ2-1
cdr3_aa: CSARDLTSGSKGEQFF
cdr3_nt: TGCAGTGCTAGAGATCTGACTAGCGGGAGTAAGGGTGAGCAGTTCTTC

d_call: -
clone_size: few
v_call: TRBV7-9
cdr3_length: 16
j_call: TRBJ1-2
cdr3_aa: CASSLSVAGRPYGYTF
cdr3_nt: TGTGCCAGCAGCTTATCCGTTGCAGGGAGGCCCTATGGCTACACCTTC

d_call: -
clone_size: -
v_call: TRBV28
cdr3_length: 12
j_call: TRBJ2-4
cdr3_aa: CASGSDQNIQYF
cdr3_nt: TGTGCCAGCGGGAGCGATCAAAACATTCAGTACTTC

d_call: TRBD1
clone_size: -
v_call: TRBV19
cdr3_length: 16
j_call: TRBJ2-1
cdr3_aa: CASRGKGQSDLRQQFF
cdr3_nt: TGTGCCAGTAGGGGGAAGGGACAGAGTGATCTTAGGCAGCAGTTCTTC

d_call: -
clone_size: -
v_call: TRBV15
cdr3_length: 12
j_call: TRBJ2-2
cdr3_aa: CATSRDTGELFF
cdr3_nt: TGTGCCACCAGCAGAGACACCGGGGAGCTGTTTTTT

d_call: TRBD1
clone_size: -
v_call: TRBV29-1
cdr3_length: 13
j_call: TRBJ2-3
cdr3_aa: CSVGGQGADTQYF
cdr3_nt: TGCAGCGTTGGGGGACAGGGGGCAGATACGCAGTATTTT

d_call: -
clone_size: few
v_call: TRBV7-2
cdr3_length: 16
j_call: TRBJ2-6
cdr3_aa: CASSLTWSSGANVLTF
cdr3_nt: TGTGCCAGCAGCCTGACGTGGAGCTCTGGGGCCAACGTCCTGACTTTC

d_call: TRBD1
clone_size: -
v_call: TRBV20-1
cdr3_length: 12
j_call: TRBJ1-5
cdr3_aa: CSATGGLQPQHF
cdr3_nt: TGCAGTGCTACAGGGGGCCTTCAGCCCCAGCATTTT

d_call: TRBD2
clone_size: many
v_call: TRBV7-3
cdr3_length: 16
j_call: TRBJ2-1
cdr3_aa: CASSSRGGGLADEQFF
cdr3_nt: TGTGCCAGCAGCTCGAGGGGTGGGGGACTAGCCGATGAGCAGTTCTTC

d_call: TRBD1
clone_size: many
v_call: TRBV12-3/TRBV12-4
cdr3_length: 15
j_call: TRBJ1-1
cdr3_aa: CASSNQDRGRTEAFF
cdr3_nt: TGTGCCAGCAGTAATCAGGACAGGGGGCGAACTGAAGCTTTCTTT

d_call: -
clone_size: many
v_call: TRBV18
cdr3_length: 14
j_call: TRBJ1-5
cdr3_aa: CASSSREGRQPQHF
cdr3_nt: TGTGCCAGCTCTTCGAGGGAGGGGAGGCAGCCCCAGCATTTT

d_call: -
clone_size: few
v_call: TRBV20-1
cdr3_length: 12
j_call: TRBJ1-4
cdr3_aa: CSATPTNEKLFF
cdr3_nt: TGCAGTGCTACCCCAACTAATGAAAAACTGTTTTTT

d_call: -
clone_size: -
v_call: TRBV28
cdr3_length: 11
j_call: TRBJ1-2
cdr3_aa: CAEQGVYGYTF
cdr3_nt: TGTGCCGAACAAGGGGTCTATGGCTACACCTTC

d_call: TRBD1
clone_size: once
v_call: TRBV2
cdr3_length: 14
j_call: TRBJ2-2
cdr3_aa: CASSAGGYTGELFF
cdr3_nt: TGTGCCAGCAGTGCAGGGGGCTATACCGGGGAGCTGTTTTTT

d_call: -
clone_size: many
v_call: TRBV11-1
cdr3_length: 15
j_call: TRBJ2-2
cdr3_aa: CASSNRRGPGGELFF
cdr3_nt: TGTGCCAGCAGCAACCGCCGGGGGCCGGGCGGGGAGCTGTTTTTT

d_call: TRBD1
clone_size: many
v_call: TRBV20-1
cdr3_length: 14
j_call: TRBJ2-3
cdr3_aa: CSANRDRGVDTQYF
cdr3_nt: TGCAGTGCTAACCGGGACAGGGGGGTGGATACGCAGTATTTT

d_call: -
clone_size: many
v_call: TRBV20-1
cdr3_length: 15
j_call: TRBJ2-4
cdr3_aa: CSAATDTVGKNIQYF
cdr3_nt: TGCAGTGCCGCGACGGACACGGTCGGCAAAAACATTCAGTACTTC

d_call: -
clone_size: few
v_call: TRBV20-1
cdr3_length: 13
j_call: TRBJ1-2
cdr3_aa: CSGRTAANYGYTF
cdr3_nt: TGCAGTGGCCGGACAGCCGCTAACTATGGCTACACCTTC

d_call: TRBD2
clone_size: few
v_call: TRBV2
cdr3_length: 15
j_call: TRBJ2-3
cdr3_aa: CASSLLAGRADTQYF
cdr3_nt: TGTGCCAGCAGTCTACTAGCGGGGCGGGCAGATACGCAGTATTTT

d_call: -
clone_size: -
v_call: TRBV5-1
cdr3_length: 14
j_call: TRBJ2-7
cdr3_aa: CASSPPDTIYEQYF
cdr3_nt: TGCGCCAGCAGCCCCCCGGACACCATATACGAGCAGTACTTC

d_call: -
clone_size: many
v_call: TRBV6-1
cdr3_length: 13
j_call: TRBJ2-3
cdr3_aa: CASSAGFADTQYF
cdr3_nt: TGTGCCAGCAGTGCTGGGTTTGCAGATACGCAGTATTTT

d_call: -
clone_size: many
v_call: TRBV6-6
cdr3_length: 19
j_call: TRBJ1-6
cdr3_aa: CASSYSTTLPPGGGSPLHF
cdr3_nt: TGTGCCAGCAGTTACTCGACAACCCTACCGCCCGGGGGGGGTTCACCCCTCCACTTT

d_call: -
clone_size: -
v_call: TRBV6-5
cdr3_length: 15
j_call: TRBJ2-2
cdr3_aa: CASSYQGRDTGELFF
cdr3_nt: TGTGCCAGCAGTTACCAGGGGCGTGACACCGGGGAGCTGTTTTTT

d_call: -
clone_size: few
v_call: TRBV29-1
cdr3_length: 14
j_call: TRBJ1-5
cdr3_aa: CSVAQGSSNQPQHF
cdr3_nt: TGCAGCGTCGCTCAGGGGAGTAGCAATCAGCCCCAGCATTTT

d_call: TRBD2
clone_size: many
v_call: TRBV6-1
cdr3_length: 15
j_call: TRBJ2-5
cdr3_aa: CASSEGLAERETQYF
cdr3_nt: TGTGCCAGCAGTGAGGGACTAGCGGAGCGGGAGACCCAGTACTTC

d_call: -
clone_size: -
v_call: TRBV28
cdr3_length: 15
j_call: TRBJ2-7
cdr3_aa: CASSFTGRGSYEQYF
cdr3_nt: TGTGCCAGCAGTTTTACGGGAAGGGGGAGCTACGAGCAGTACTTC

d_call: -
clone_size: many
v_call: TRBV7-8
cdr3_length: 13
j_call: TRBJ2-3
cdr3_aa: CASSLRGGDTQYF
cdr3_nt: TGTGCCAGCAGCTTACGTGGGGGAGATACGCAGTATTTT

d_call: -
clone_size: few
v_call: TRBV28
cdr3_length: 12
j_call: TRBJ2-1
cdr3_aa: CASSYQAWEQFF
cdr3_nt: TGTGCCAGCAGTTACCAGGCGTGGGAGCAGTTCTTC

d_call: -
clone_size: few
v_call: TRBV3-1
cdr3_length: 16
j_call: TRBJ1-3
cdr3_aa: CASSQVSRGSGNTIYF
cdr3_nt: TGTGCCAGCAGCCAAGTTTCTCGAGGGTCCGGAAACACCATATATTTT

d_call: TRBD1
clone_size: few
v_call: TRBV10-3
cdr3_length: 16
j_call: TRBJ2-3
cdr3_aa: CAISEFDRGWTDTQYF
cdr3_nt: TGTGCCATCAGTGAGTTCGACAGGGGGTGGACAGATACGCAGTATTTT

d_call: -
clone_size: many
v_call: TRBV2
cdr3_length: 14
j_call: TRBJ2-2
cdr3_aa: CASSEGFLAGELFF
cdr3_nt: TGTGCCAGCAGTGAAGGTTTTTTGGCCGGGGAGCTGTTTTTT

d_call: -
clone_size: many
v_call: TRBV30
cdr3_length: 13
j_call: TRBJ2-3
cdr3_aa: CAWSAGLTDTQYF
cdr3_nt: TGTGCCTGGAGTGCGGGCCTCACAGATACGCAGTATTTT

d_call: -
clone_size: -
v_call: TRBV4-2
cdr3_length: 15
j_call: TRBJ1-5
cdr3_aa: CASSQDWRTNQPQHF
cdr3_nt: TGTGCCAGCAGCCAAGATTGGCGGACCAATCAGCCCCAGCATTTT

d_call: -
clone_size: -
v_call: TRBV11-2
cdr3_length: 15
j_call: TRBJ1-2
cdr3_aa: CASSLEWGGGYGYTF
cdr3_nt: TGTGCCAGCAGCTTAGAATGGGGAGGGGGCTATGGCTACACCTTC

d_call: TRBD1
clone_size: few
v_call: TRBV19
cdr3_length: 15
j_call: TRBJ1-2
cdr3_aa: CASTRTGGANYGYTF
cdr3_nt: TGTGCCAGTACCCGGACAGGGGGAGCTAACTATGGCTACACCTTC

d_call: -
clone_size: many
v_call: TRBV9
cdr3_length: 14
j_call: TRBJ2-7
cdr3_aa: CASSPQSGGYEQYF
cdr3_nt: TGTGCCAGCAGCCCCCAGAGCGGAGGGTACGAGCAGTACTTC

d_call: TRBD2
clone_size: few
v_call: TRBV6-2/TRBV6-3
cdr3_length: 14
j_call: TRBJ2-5
cdr3_aa: CASSYPLAGKTQYF
cdr3_nt: TGTGCCAGCAGTTACCCCCTAGCGGGAAAGACCCAGTACTTC

d_call: TRBD1
clone_size: many
v_call: TRBV3-1
cdr3_length: 14
j_call: TRBJ2-5
cdr3_aa: CASRHRQGMGTQYF
cdr3_nt: TGTGCCAGCAGACACAGACAGGGGATGGGGACCCAGTACTTC

d_call: -
clone_size: few
v_call: TRBV4-1
cdr3_length: 16
j_call: TRBJ1-5
cdr3_aa: CASSLDSPFSNQPQHF
cdr3_nt: TGCGCCAGCAGCCTGGACAGTCCATTTAGCAATCAGCCCCAGCATTTT

d_call: -
clone_size: few
v_call: TRBV28
cdr3_length: 15
j_call: TRBJ2-3
cdr3_aa: CASSTLTLGTDTQYF
cdr3_nt: TGTGCCAGCAGTACCCTTACATTGGGGACAGATACGCAGTATTTT

d_call: -
clone_size: -
v_call: TRBV6-2/TRBV6-3
cdr3_length: 12
j_call: TRBJ1-2
cdr3_aa: CASTQPGYGYTF
cdr3_nt: TGTGCCAGCACTCAACCAGGGTACGGCTACACCTTC

d_call: -
clone_size: -
v_call: TRBV7-2
cdr3_length: 14
j_call: TRBJ2-7
cdr3_aa: CASSQGGGAYEQYF
cdr3_nt: TGCGCCAGCAGCCAAGGGGGGGGGGCCTACGAGCAGTACTTC

d_call: -
clone_size: many
v_call: TRBV5-1
cdr3_length: 14
j_call: TRBJ2-7
cdr3_aa: CASSYRTEPYEQYF
cdr3_nt: TGCGCCAGCAGTTATCGGACGGAACCCTACGAGCAGTACTTC

d_call: TRBD2
clone_size: -
v_call: TRBV6-5
cdr3_length: 13
j_call: TRBJ2-7
cdr3_aa: CASSYGGVYEQYF
cdr3_nt: TGTGCCAGCAGTTACGGGGGGGTCTACGAGCAGTACTTC

d_call: -
clone_size: -
v_call: TRBV4-2
cdr3_length: 13
j_call: TRBJ2-2
cdr3_aa: CASSQERAGELFF
cdr3_nt: TGTGCCAGCAGCCAAGAGAGAGCCGGGGAGCTGTTTTTT

d_call: -
clone_size: -
v_call: TRBV5-6
cdr3_length: 15
j_call: TRBJ2-7
cdr3_aa: CASSFQDPGAYEQYF
cdr3_nt: TGTGCCAGCAGCTTCCAAGACCCGGGGGCCTACGAGCAGTACTTC

d_call: -
clone_size: -
v_call: TRBV19
cdr3_length: 13
j_call: TRBJ1-1
cdr3_aa: CASAGFGDTEAFF
cdr3_nt: TGTGCCAGCGCAGGGTTTGGTGACACTGAAGCTTTCTTT